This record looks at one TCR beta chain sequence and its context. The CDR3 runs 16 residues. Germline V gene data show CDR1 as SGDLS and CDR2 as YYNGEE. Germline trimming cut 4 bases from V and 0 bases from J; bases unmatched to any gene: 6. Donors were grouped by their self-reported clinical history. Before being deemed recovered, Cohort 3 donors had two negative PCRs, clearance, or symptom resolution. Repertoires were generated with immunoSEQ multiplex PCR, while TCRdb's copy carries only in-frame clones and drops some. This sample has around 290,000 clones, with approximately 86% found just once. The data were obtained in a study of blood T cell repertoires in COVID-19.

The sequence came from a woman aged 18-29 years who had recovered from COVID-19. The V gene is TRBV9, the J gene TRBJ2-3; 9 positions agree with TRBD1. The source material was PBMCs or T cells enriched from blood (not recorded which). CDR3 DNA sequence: TGTGCCAGCAGCCCCGAGGGACAGGGAAGCACAGATACGCAGTATTTT. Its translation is CASSPEGQGSTDTQYF.